Described below is a single T cell receptor beta chain sequence and its context. The sample originates from a study of blood T cell repertoires in COVID-19. Authors' processing steps: Amplified reference gene primers provided the basis for estimating nucleated cell counts. Data came from immunoSEQ multiplex PCR; TCRdb stores just in-frame clones and leaves some out. D and trimming were read from the DNA, whereas the V and J calls and clone size are those reported in that table. The table records around 80,000 clones, more than 85% of them present only once. This TCR was recovered from a man older than 75 with active or convalescent COVID-19. The specimen was peripheral blood.

In nucleotides, the CDR3 is TGTGCCAGCAGTTCCTCAGGGGCGGGGGACTATGGCTACACCTTC. It specifies CASSSSGAGDYGYTF. J is TRBJ1-2 and V is TRBV28, with D maybe TRBD1 (6 bases). Germline lookup yields CDR1 MDHEN and CDR2 SYDVKM. This CDR3 has 15 amino acids. Trimming cost V 4 bases and J 3 bases, with 15 bases left between them.